This T cell receptor (beta chain) stems from a study of shared clonotypes between healthy human individuals. This clone has just one count. Clones were sequenced by immunoSEQ multiplex PCR, and TCRdb holds only the in-frame ones, with some missing. The data hold some 2,500,000 clones, with 93% observed a single time. V shed 4 bases and J 2 bases; nucleotides not matched to a gene: 2. Germline V gives CDR1 SGHDT, CDR2 YYEEEE. The CDR3 has 14 amino acids. The chain carries TRBV5-6 and TRBJ2-1; 8 bases align to TRBD1. The sequence came from a man younger than 35 in good health. Some clones in this sample may be carry-over from other donors' samples. Sequenced: naive CD4+ T cells from PBMCs. Indicated subset: CD45RA+ positively selected. CDR3 DNA sequence: TGTGCCAGCAGCAAACAGGGGGCCTACAATGAGCAGTTCTTC. Translated: CASSKQGAYNEQFF.